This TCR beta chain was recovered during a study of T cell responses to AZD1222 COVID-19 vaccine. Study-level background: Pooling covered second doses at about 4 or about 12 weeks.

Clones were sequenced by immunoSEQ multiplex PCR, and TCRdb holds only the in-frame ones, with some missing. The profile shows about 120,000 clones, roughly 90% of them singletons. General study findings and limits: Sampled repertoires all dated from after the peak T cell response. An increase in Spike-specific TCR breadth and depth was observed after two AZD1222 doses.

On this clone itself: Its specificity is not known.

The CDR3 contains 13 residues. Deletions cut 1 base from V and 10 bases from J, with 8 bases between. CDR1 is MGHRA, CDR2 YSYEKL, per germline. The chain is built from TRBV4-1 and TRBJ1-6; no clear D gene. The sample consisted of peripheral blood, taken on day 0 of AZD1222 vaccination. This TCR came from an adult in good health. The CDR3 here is CASSQGWGSPLHF. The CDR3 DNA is TGCGCCAGCAGCCAAGGGTGGGGATCACCCCTCCACTTT.